The sample holds a few counts of the clone carrying this T cell receptor (beta chain). This specimen belongs to a study of blood T cell repertoires in COVID-19. About the study: Donors in the United States, Italy and Spain gave samples during acute or convalescent COVID-19. The analysed material was cDNA or gDNA that came from T cells, B-cell-depleted T cells, or PBMCs.

TCRdb's table, derived via immunoSEQ multiplex PCR, lists solely in-frame clones and lacks some. This repertoire shows 300,000 to 400,000 clones, around 90% found once; its top ten account for around 5%. Germline values: CDR1 SGHNT, CDR2 YYREEE (reference sequence). This CDR3 is built from 16 residues. V was pared by 3 bases and J by 2 bases, with 7 bases of the junction left unmatched. Participant-given clinical history determined each cohort assignment. Two negative PCRs, clearance, or symptom resolution were required of recovered Cohort 3 donors. The J gene is TRBJ2-3, the V gene TRBV5-4, with 9 bases matching TRBD2. The sequenced sample was PBMCs or T cells enriched from blood (not recorded which). This TCR was sampled from a man aged 25 to 40 who had recovered from COVID-19. Written as DNA, the CDR3 is TGTGCCAGCAGCTCCAGCGGGGGGACCTACACAGATACGCAGTATTTT. It is translated as CASSSSGGTYTDTQYF.